These 25 T cell receptor beta chains came from one sample sequenced in a study of T cells in Graves' hyperthyroidism and ophthalmopathy. TCR beta CDR3 regions were amplified from RNA transcripts. When the TCR CDR3 underwent first-round RT-PCR, the HTBI primer set was used. Each CDR3 protein is one row after TCRdb ran MiXCR on the multiplex PCR reads. Here the sample spans 300,000 to 400,000 distinct CDR3 sequences, 21% being singletons. Sample: blood. The receptors originated from a woman aged 50 to 65 with Graves' hyperthyroidism.

The table lists this clonotype with many counts. The chain has TRBV11-2 and TRBJ2-6; 11 bases map to TRBD1. V trimming: 10 bases; J trimming: 4 bases; junction bases outside the gene matches: 12. The CDR3 is made up of 17 amino acids. The germline V gene has CDR1 SGHAT and CDR2 FQNNGV. The DNA for the CDR3 is TGTGCCAACGGACAGGGGGCAAAAATTCTGGGGGCCAACGTCCTGACTTTC. Translated, it gives CANGQGAKILGANVLTF. The complete variable domain, with remaining parts taken from reference TRBV11-2 and TRBJ2-6, reads EAGVAQSPRYKIIEKRQSVAFWCNPISGHATLYWYQQILGQGPKLLIQFQNNGVVDDSQLPKDRFSAERLKGVDSTLKIQPAKLEDSAVYLCANGQGAKILGANVLTFGAGSRLTVL.

The V gene is TRBV2, the J gene TRBJ2-7; 8 positions match TRBD2. The CDR3 sequence is 14 residues long. After removal of 4 bases from V and 4 bases from J, the junction contained 6 bases not matched to a gene. Per germline, CDR1 SNHLY and CDR2 FYNNEI. CDR3 in amino acids: CASSAQGGGYEQYF. In DNA, the CDR3 is TGTGCCAGCAGTGCCCAGGGCGGGGGGTACGAGCAGTACTTC.

The chain is built from TRBV3-1 and TRBJ1-1; no reliable D call. V lost 3 bases to trimming and J lost 2 bases, with 4 bases between them. Germline CDR1 LGHDT, CDR2 YNNKEL (reference sequence). The CDR3 loop spans 12 amino acids. The CDR3 sequence: CASSHANTEAFF. The CDR3 DNA is TGTGCCAGCAGCCATGCTAACACTGAAGCTTTCTTT.

The chain carries TRBV18 and TRBJ2-7, with 15 positions matching TRBD2. The CDR3 is 16 amino acids. CDR1 and CDR2 from the germline V gene are KGHSH and LQKENI. With V trimmed by 3 bases and J by 5 bases, 5 bases remained unmatched. The CDR3 region is CASSPQGLAGGDEQYF. Written as DNA, the CDR3 is TGTGCCAGCTCACCCCAGGGACTAGCGGGAGGAGACGAGCAGTACTTC.

The chain joins TRBV7-9 to TRBJ2-1; 11 bases align to TRBD2. CDR3 length: 16 amino acids. Germline V gene sequence: CDR1 SEHNR, CDR2 FQNEAQ (reference sequence). V lost 4 bases to trimming and J lost 1 base; unmatched junction nucleotides: 3. CDR3 nucleotides: TGTGCCAGCAGCTCAACTAGCGGGAGTTCCTACAATGAGCAGTTCTTC. Translated: CASSSTSGSSYNEQFF.

This clonotype was seen a few times. This chain connects TRBV2 to TRBJ1-1; D is possibly TRBD1 (5 bases). CDR3 size: 16 residues. Germline values: CDR1 SNHLY, CDR2 FYNNEI. Trimming took off 5 bases at V and 2 bases at J, with 18 bases between the two ends. DNA for the CDR3: TGTGCCAGCAGTTACTCGGGGCAAGCCCGAAACACTGAAGCTTTCTTT. It encodes CASSYSGQARNTEAFF.

Many counts were recorded for this clonotype. The gene calls are TRBV6-1 and TRBJ1-5; 7 bases fit TRBD1. Germline values: CDR1 MNHNS, CDR2 SASEGT. With V trimmed by 5 bases and J by 0 bases, 10 bases remained unmatched. This CDR3 has 17 amino acids. DNA for the CDR3: TGTGCCAGCAGTAATTGGCGACAGGGCTATAGCAATCAGCCCCAGCATTTT. It yields the protein CASSNWRQGYSNQPQHF.

The V and J genes are TRBV6-1 and TRBJ1-2; possibly TRBD1 for D (6 bases). This CDR3 spans 15 amino acids. The germline V and J ends were trimmed by 0 bases and 4 bases, with 12 bases remaining between them. CDR1 MNHNS and CDR2 SASEGT come from the germline V gene. In DNA, the CDR3 is TGTGCCAGCAGTGAAGCCCACAGGGAGGCCTATGGCTACACCTTC. Translating it yields CASSEAHREAYGYTF.

This clonotype was detected a few times. Being one base from a much bigger clone, this may be a read error. V usage is TRBV28 and J usage is TRBJ1-2; no firm D call. Germline assignment: CDR1 MDHEN and CDR2 SYDVKM. This CDR3 has 14 residues. The CDR3 nucleotides are TGTGCCTGCAGTTTATCTGGGGTCAACTATGGCTACACCTTC. Translation gives CACSLSGVNYGYTF.

About this clonotype: It may be a read error: a sequence one base away is much more abundant. V usage is TRBV20-1 and J usage is TRBJ2-5, with TRBD2 identical over 11 bases. Germline loops: CDR1 DFQATT, CDR2 SNEGSKA (reference sequence). There are 14 residues in the CDR3. V lost 4 bases to trimming and J lost 5 bases; unmatched junction nucleotides: 6. The DNA for the CDR3 is TGCAGTGCTACAACTAGCGGGAGTGGGGAGACCCAGTACTTC. This codes for CSATTSGSGETQYF.

The chain is built from TRBV19 and TRBJ2-2; D ambiguous. Trimming pared 3 bases from V and 2 bases from J, leaving 4 bases between. CDR3 length: 13 residues. Germline assignment: CDR1 LNHDA and CDR2 SQIVND (reference sequence). As DNA, the CDR3 is TGTGCCAGTAGTATGACTAACACCGGGGAGCTGTTTTTT. Translating it yields CASSMTNTGELFF.

This clonotype was seen a handful of times. CDR3 sequence reads: CASSLTGVGGYSGANVLTF. Written as DNA, the CDR3 is TGTGCCAGCAGCTTGACGGGGGTAGGGGGATACTCTGGGGCCAACGTCCTGACTTTC. This chain links TRBV11-1 with TRBJ2-6, with D perhaps matching TRBD1 or TRBD2 (6 bases each). This CDR3 has 19 amino acids. CDR1 SGHAT and CDR2 FQDESV come from the germline V gene (reference sequence). The V gene lost 3 bases and the J gene lost 0 bases, with 18 bases spanning the gap. The whole variable domain, remainder taken from reference TRBV11-1 and TRBJ2-6, is EAEVAQSPRYKITEKSQAVAFWCDPISGHATLYWYRQILGQGPELLVQFQDESVVDDSQLPKDRFSAERLKGVDSTLKIQPAELGDSAMYLCASSLTGVGGYSGANVLTFGAGSRLTVL.

The J gene is TRBJ1-4, the V gene TRBV28, with unresolved D. This CDR3 is 12 amino acids long. V was clipped by 8 bases and J by 11 bases, with 15 bases between them. From germline, CDR1 is MDHEN and CDR2 SYDVKM. The CDR3 region has the DNA TGTGCCAGCCGTGCCCAGCCATATAAACTGTTTTTT. Its protein is CASRAQPYKLFF.

This clonotype was observed once. The chain has TRBV9 and TRBJ1-2; TRBD1 is a possible D gene (6 bases). Trimming cost V 0 bases and J 6 bases, with 15 bases left between them. This CDR3 comprises 15 residues. Germline V CDR1 and CDR2: SGDLS, YYNGEE. For the CDR3, the DNA is TGTGCCAGCAGCGTAGGCTTGAACAGGGTGAATGGCTACACCTTC. Translating it yields CASSVGLNRVNGYTF.

This clonotype was seen a few times. Here the CDR3 DNA reads TGTGCCAGCAGTTCACAGGGGGGCCACAATGAGCAGTTCTTC. As protein: CASSSQGGHNEQFF. This chain uses TRBV6-2 or TRBV6-3 with TRBJ2-1, with 8 bases aligning to TRBD1. The CDR3 is 14 amino acids. The J segment lost 5 bases and the V segment lost 4 bases, leaving 4 bases of the junction unmatched. The V gene's germline CDR1 is MNHEY and CDR2 SVGEGT.

This clonotype was seen only a few times. It may be a read error: a sequence one base away is much more abundant. The chain joins TRBV18 to TRBJ1-5; 11 bases map to TRBD1. Per germline, CDR1 KGHSH and CDR2 LQKENI. The CDR3 spans 13 residues. Unmatched junction bases numbered 3, after V lost 3 bases and J lost 11 bases. The CDR3 coding sequence is TGTGCCAGCTCACCCTGGACAGGGGGCGCCCAGCATTTT. Protein: CASSPWTGGAQHF.

This clonotype came up a few times. This sequence joins TRBV7-9 and TRBJ2-7, with D possibly called TRBD1 or TRBD2 (5 bases each). Trimming took 6 bases from V and 0 from J, leaving 12 bases between them. The CDR3 contains 14 residues. Germline CDR1 reads SEHNR; CDR2 reads FQNEAQ (reference sequence). The CDR3 loop is CASSSLGTSYEQYF. CDR3 nucleotides: TGTGCCAGCAGTTCCCTCGGGACCTCCTACGAGCAGTACTTC.

This clonotype came up a few times. The CDR3 DNA is TGTGCCAGCTCACCCCCCATCAGGGATGAGCAGTTCTTC. Protein product: CASSPPIRDEQFF. The chain employs TRBV18 and TRBJ2-1; D might be TRBD1 (5 bases). The V and J ends lost 3 bases and 8 bases respectively, with 11 bases between them. Looked up from germline, CDR1 is KGHSH and CDR2 is LQKENI. This CDR3 spans 13 amino acids.

This clonotype was recorded many times. The rearrangement joins TRBV6-1 to TRBJ2-3; D is undetermined. The CDR3 contains 14 residues. CDR1 is MNHNS, CDR2 SASEGT, per germline. The germline V and J ends were trimmed by 6 bases and 0 bases, with 10 bases remaining between them. The CDR3: CASRRRASTDTQYF. The CDR3 region has the DNA TGTGCCAGCAGGCGAAGGGCTAGCACAGATACGCAGTATTTT.

This chain uses TRBV28 with TRBJ2-1; TRBD2 agrees at 7 bases. In germline, CDR1 is MDHEN, CDR2 SYDVKM. The CDR3 contains 15 residues. V shed 5 bases and J 9 bases; nucleotides not matched to a gene: 13. CDR3 in amino acids: CASSPPGGRAAEQFF. DNA of the CDR3: TGTGCCAGCAGTCCACCTGGTGGGAGGGCCGCTGAGCAGTTCTTC.

In this sample, this clonotype turned up many times. The chain couples TRBV28 to TRBJ2-7; 7 bases are a match to TRBD1. The CDR3 runs to 16 residues. Germline V gene sequence: CDR1 MDHEN, CDR2 SYDVKM. With 4 bases clipped from V and 0 bases from J, the junction kept 9 bases outside the gene matches. The CDR3 loop is CASSSPGQKISYEQYF. In nucleotides, the CDR3 is TGTGCCAGCAGTTCGCCGGGACAGAAGATCTCCTACGAGCAGTACTTC.

This clonotype was counted a single time. The chain uses TRBV11-2 and TRBJ2-5; D is unresolved. Trimming removed 0 bases at V and 2 bases at J, with 10 bases between. The germline V gene encodes CDR1 SGHAT and CDR2 FQNNGV. The CDR3 runs to 15 residues. The CDR3 DNA follows: TGTGCCAGCAGCTTAGAACATTACCGGCAAGAGACCCAGTACTTC. As protein: CASSLEHYRQETQYF.

The chain recombines TRBV6-5 with TRBJ2-6; D possibly matches TRBD1 or TRBD2 (5 bases each). The V end lost 2 bases, the J end lost 0 bases, and 11 bases lay between the germline ends. Germline-derived CDR1 and CDR2 are MNHEY and SVGAGI. This CDR3 is 17 amino acids long. CDR3 region: CASSYGAGSSGANVLTF. DNA of the CDR3: TGTGCCAGCAGTTACGGGGCGGGCTCCTCTGGGGCCAACGTCCTGACTTTC.

The chain joins TRBV7-2 to TRBJ2-3; D is unresolved. The CDR3 runs 17 residues. Trimming shortened V by 7 bases and J by 3 bases, and 23 bases separated the two germline ends. The germline gives CDR1 SGHTA, CDR2 FQGNSA. CDR3 nucleotides: TGTGCCAGCAACTCCCCAAGGGTGCGCGGAACTACAGATACGCAGTATTTT. It encodes CASNSPRVRGTTDTQYF.

In its sample, this clonotype was seen many times. The rearrangement links TRBV27 to TRBJ2-6, with D hard to call. The length of the CDR3 is 13 residues. V shed 6 bases and J shed 0 bases, with 3 bases lying between them. Germline V CDR1 and CDR2: MNHEY, SMNVEV (reference sequence). Here the CDR3 DNA reads TGTGCCAGCAGGAACTCTGGGGCCAACGTCCTGACTTTC. Its translation: CASRNSGANVLTF. The entire variable domain, with the rest obtained from reference TRBV27 and TRBJ2-6, is as follows: EAQVTQNPRYLITVTGKKLTVTCSQNMNHEYMSWYRQDPGLGLRQIYYSMNVEVTDKGDVPEGYKVSRKEKRNFPLILESPSPNQTSLYFCASRNSGANVLTFGAGSRLTVL.